The 10 T cell receptor beta chains presented below share a single source sample, sequenced in a study of OX40 agonist ivuxolimab in advanced cancers. This table comes from immunoSEQ multiplex PCR, and its TCRdb copy is limited to in-frame clones, with some not included. The sample shows approximately 68,000 clones, over 75% of them seen only once. Material: CD4+ or CD8+ T cells sorted from blood, obtained in a trial of the OX40 agonist ivuxolimab. These receptors originate from an adult with an advanced solid tumor such as melanoma, head and neck, liver or kidney cancer.

This clone was counted a single time. The V call is TRBV4-1, the J call TRBJ1-2, with D uncertain. The CDR3 has 16 residues. Per germline, CDR1 MGHRA and CDR2 YSYEKL. Trimming shortened V by 1 base and J by 2 bases, and 14 bases separated the two germline ends. The CDR3 here is CASSQVAVGRNYGYTF. The CDR3 coding sequence is TGCGCCAGCAGCCAAGTAGCGGTTGGCAGGAACTATGGCTACACCTTC.

This clone was recorded once. The chain has TRBV18 and TRBJ2-7; unclear D gene. Trimming removed 3 bases at V and 2 bases at J, with 8 bases between. The CDR3 is 13 amino acids. The germline V gene encodes CDR1 KGHSH and CDR2 LQKENI. The CDR3 loop is CASSPTQAYEQYF. The DNA for the CDR3 is TGTGCCAGCTCACCGACCCAGGCCTACGAGCAGTACTTC.

The V gene is TRBV29-1, the J gene TRBJ1-4; 7 bases line up with TRBD1. Germline V gene sequence: CDR1 SQVTM, CDR2 ANQGSEA. This CDR3 comprises 13 residues. Losses at the gene ends were 7 bases for V and 4 bases for J; bases not matched to a gene: 6. The CDR3 region has the DNA TGCAGCGCCAAACAGGGGATTAATGAAAAACTGTTTTTT. It yields the protein CSAKQGINEKLFF.

V and J are TRBV28 and TRBJ1-1; D gene unclear. This CDR3 is built from 13 residues. The germline gives CDR1 MDHEN, CDR2 SYDVKM. The V end was cut by 6 bases, the J end by 7 bases, with 15 bases between. The CDR3 sequence: CASRLDRPLEAFF. Here the CDR3 DNA reads TGTGCCAGCAGACTCGACCGTCCGCTTGAAGCTTTCTTT.

The rearrangement uses TRBV7-3 and TRBJ2-7, with TRBD2 matching over 12 bases. The CDR3 loop spans 15 amino acids. After removal of 5 bases from V and 3 bases from J, the junction contained 5 bases not matched to a gene. The germline CDR1 and CDR2 sequences are SGHTA and FQGTGA. The CDR3 protein is CASSRTSGTVYEQYF. The CDR3 bases are TGTGCCAGCAGCCGGACTAGCGGGACGGTCTACGAGCAGTACTTC.

V usage is TRBV9 and J usage is TRBJ1-3, with D perhaps TRBD1 (5 bases). The V end lost 7 bases, the J end lost 4 bases, and 12 bases lay between the germline ends. The CDR3 spans 13 residues. Germline V gene sequence: CDR1 SGDLS, CDR2 YYNGEE. CDR3 protein: CASARGDGNTIYF. The CDR3 DNA reads TGTGCCAGCGCCCGGGGGGACGGAAACACCATATATTTT.

The chain combines TRBV27 with TRBJ2-7, with D perhaps TRBD1 or TRBD2 (5 bases each). Germline lookup yields CDR1 MNHEY and CDR2 SMNVEV (reference sequence). V lost 4 bases and J lost 7, with 20 bases in between. CDR3 length equals 15 residues. The CDR3 nucleotides read TGTGCCAGCAGTTCGCGAAGCCTTTACGAGGGGGAGCAGTACTTC. Amino acids: CASSSRSLYEGEQYF.

This sequence joins TRBV25-1 and TRBJ2-2, with 11 bases that match TRBD1. This CDR3 is 15 amino acids long. Germline values: CDR1 MGHDK, CDR2 SYGVNS. Trimming took 6 bases from V and 5 from J; bases not matched to a gene: 5. This CDR3 reads CASRGQGVRTGELFF. The CDR3 region has the DNA TGTGCCAGCAGGGGACAGGGGGTTAGGACCGGGGAGCTGTTTTTT.

This clone was seen a handful of times. Additional DNA sequences in this sample encode the identical CDR3. The V call is TRBV9, the J call TRBJ1-3; the D is unclear. The V gene lost 0 bases and the J gene lost 4 bases, with 5 bases spanning the gap. CDR3 length equals 13 residues. CDR1 and CDR2 (germline): SGDLS, YYNGEE. The DNA for the CDR3 is TGTGCCAGCAGCGTAGAAGGGGGAAACACCATATATTTT. Residues: CASSVEGGNTIYF.

The V gene is TRBV28, the J gene TRBJ1-3, with TRBD1 matching 7 bases. CDR1 and CDR2 (germline): MDHEN, SYDVKM. V lost 3 bases to trimming and J lost 0 bases; unmatched junction nucleotides: 8. The CDR3 runs to 17 residues. The CDR3 here is CASSLYRGASSGNTIYF. CDR3 DNA: TGTGCCAGCAGTTTGTACAGGGGCGCGAGCTCTGGAAACACCATATATTTT.